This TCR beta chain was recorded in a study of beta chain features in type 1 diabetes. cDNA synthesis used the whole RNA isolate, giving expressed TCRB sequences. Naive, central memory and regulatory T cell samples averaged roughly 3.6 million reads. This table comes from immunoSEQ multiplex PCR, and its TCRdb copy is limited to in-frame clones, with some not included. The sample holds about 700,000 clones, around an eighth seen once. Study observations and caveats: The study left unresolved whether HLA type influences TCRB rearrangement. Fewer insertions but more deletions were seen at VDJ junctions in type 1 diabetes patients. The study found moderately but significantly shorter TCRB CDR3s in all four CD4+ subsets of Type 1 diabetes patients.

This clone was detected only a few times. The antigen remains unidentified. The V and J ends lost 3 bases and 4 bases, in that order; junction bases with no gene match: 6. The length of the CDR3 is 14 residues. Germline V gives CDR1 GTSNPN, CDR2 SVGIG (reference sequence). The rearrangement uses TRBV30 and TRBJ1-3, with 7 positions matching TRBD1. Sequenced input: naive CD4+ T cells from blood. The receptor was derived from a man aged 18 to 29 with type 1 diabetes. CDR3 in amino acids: CAWRRPGGGNTIYF. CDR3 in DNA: TGTGCCTGGAGGCGCCCAGGGGGGGGAAACACCATATATTTT.